The 9 T cell receptor beta chains presented below share a single source sample, sequenced in a study of graft-versus-host responses after intestinal transplantation. Which antigens these TCRs recognize remains unknown. Sequencing was performed with immunoSEQ multiplex PCR; in TCRdb, only in-frame clones are kept and a portion is missing. The sample lists 110,000 to 150,000 clones, over 90% seen once, with 0.19% in the top ten. The specimen was unstimulated CD4+ T cells sorted from spleen or lymph node cells, collected before intestinal transplant. The receptors here all came from a human donor who received an intestinal transplant.

This clone appeared a single time. V is TRBV13 and J is TRBJ2-3; TRBD2 matches at 16 bases. V trimming: 6 bases; J trimming: 5 bases; junction bases outside the gene matches: 14. This CDR3 comprises 19 residues. Looked up from germline, CDR1 is PRHDT and CDR2 is FYEKMQ (reference sequence). The CDR3 here is CASSLTHGTSGRVIDTQYF. The CDR3 DNA reads as TGTGCCAGCAGTCTCACCCATGGGACTAGCGGGAGGGTGATAGATACGCAGTATTTT.

This clone was detected only once. The chain carries TRBV10-1 and TRBJ2-3, with no clear D. The germline V gene encodes CDR1 WNHNN and CDR2 SYGVQD (reference sequence). The CDR3 covers 17 residues. V gave up 4 bases and J gave up 6 bases, with 23 bases separating them. The CDR3 DNA sequence: TGCGCCAGCAGTGCCCGAACTCGGCCGGGCTTCTGGGATACGCAGTATTTT. Protein product: CASSARTRPGFWDTQYF.

The chain couples TRBV5-6 to TRBJ2-7; D gene uncertain. The CDR3 extends over 15 amino acids. Germline-derived CDR1 and CDR2 are SGHDT and YYEEEE. V was trimmed by 2 bases and J by 2 bases, leaving 14 bases between them. The CDR3, as DNA: TGTGCCAGCAGCTTCCCTCAAGGATTAACCTACGAGCAGTACTTC. Amino acid sequence: CASSFPQGLTYEQYF.

The V call is TRBV28, the J call TRBJ2-5, with TRBD2 matching over 8 bases. The CDR3 length is 20 residues. V lost 5 bases, J lost 5 bases, and 25 bases stayed unmatched. CDR1 and CDR2 (germline): MDHEN, SYDVKM. CDR3 DNA sequence: TGTGCCAGCAGTCCTTATTTGGGGAGGGCGGGGGGAGCCTTCGCGGAGACCCAGTACTTC. It translates to CASSPYLGRAGGAFAETQYF.

The rearrangement uses TRBV19 and TRBJ1-5; TRBD1 matches 9 bases. With 2 bases clipped from V and 5 bases from J, the junction kept 7 bases outside the gene matches. In germline, CDR1 is LNHDA, CDR2 SQIVND (reference sequence). The CDR3 spans 16 residues. The CDR3 bases are TGTGCCAGTAGTATACTCTCGGGACAGGGCCATCAGCCCCAGCATTTT. Its protein is CASSILSGQGHQPQHF.

The chain has TRBV5-4 and TRBJ2-6, with 8 nucleotides matching TRBD1. The CDR3 runs to 16 residues. Trimming took 4 bases from V and 5 from J; bases not matched to a gene: 8. Germline values: CDR1 SGHNT, CDR2 YYREEE (reference sequence). CDR3 in amino acids: CASSRRQGPWANVLTF. The CDR3 DNA reads as TGTGCCAGCAGCAGACGACAGGGGCCCTGGGCCAACGTCCTGACTTTC.

This chain joins TRBV4-1 and TRBJ2-1; a weak D match, TRBD2 (6 bases). Trimming took off 0 bases at V and 14 bases at J, with 11 bases between the two ends. This CDR3 spans 12 amino acids. Germline V gives CDR1 MGHRA, CDR2 YSYEKL. This CDR3 reads CASSQDGGIKFF. DNA for the CDR3: TGCGCCAGCAGCCAAGACGGCGGGATCAAGTTCTTC.

The gene calls are TRBV4-2 and TRBJ2-7, with 10 bases fitting TRBD1. CDR3 length equals 16 residues. CDR1 is LGHNA, CDR2 YNFKEQ, per germline. V trimming: 4 bases; J trimming: 1 base; junction bases outside the gene matches: 7. CDR3: CASSLSWTGGSYEQYF. The CDR3 nucleotides read TGTGCCAGCAGCCTAAGCTGGACAGGGGGGTCCTACGAGCAGTACTTC.

The rearrangement uses TRBV29-1 and TRBJ2-3; D is uncertain. The length of the CDR3 is 13 residues. Trimming removed 5 bases from V and 2 bases from J, with 11 bases in between. Germline V CDR1 and CDR2: SQVTM, ANQGSEA. As DNA, the CDR3 is TGCAGCGTTACCGGACGGAACACAGATACGCAGTATTTT. This sequence encodes CSVTGRNTDTQYF.